This entry lists 3 T cell receptor beta chains sequenced from one sample in a study of shared clonotypes between healthy human individuals. Produced via immunoSEQ multiplex PCR; TCRdb's table is partial and in-frame only. The sample holds approximately 2,000,000 clones; under 95% are singletons and the top ten take approximately 0.4%. The material sequenced was naive CD4+ T cells from PBMCs. Subset defined: CD45RA+ positively selected. The receptor source for this set is a man aged 18 to 30 in good health. Some clones in this sample may be carry-over from other donors' samples.

The CDR3 nucleotides read TGTGCCAGCTCTTATCGGGGGCCGCGATCCTACAATGAGCAGTTCTTC. Translated, it gives CASSYRGPRSYNEQFF. The genes are TRBV7-2 and TRBJ2-1, with D perhaps assigned TRBD1 or TRBD2 (6 bases each). The V and J ends lost 8 bases and 1 base respectively, with 18 bases between them. This CDR3 contains 16 residues. Germline-derived CDR1 and CDR2 are SGHTA and FQGNSA.

The chain couples TRBV7-3 to TRBJ2-5; the D gene is possibly TRBD1 (6 bases). The CDR3 is made up of 15 amino acids. V lost 1 base to trimming and J lost 5 bases, with 14 bases between them. CDR1 and CDR2 from the germline V gene are SGHTA and FQGTGA. CDR3 in amino acids: CASSLRPGTIETQYF. The CDR3 nucleotides are TGTGCCAGCAGCTTAAGGCCCGGGACAATCGAGACCCAGTACTTC.

The V and J genes are TRBV19 and TRBJ2-3; 8 nucleotides align to TRBD2. J was trimmed by 2 bases and V by 4 bases; bases with no gene match: 5. The length of the CDR3 is 15 residues. Germline V gene sequence: CDR1 LNHDA, CDR2 SQIVND (reference sequence). This CDR3 is CASSNRLAFTDTQYF. CDR3 bases: TGTGCCAGTAGTAATAGACTAGCGTTCACAGATACGCAGTATTTT. The full variable domain, rest sourced from reference TRBV19 and TRBJ2-3, is DGGITQSPKYLFRKEGQNVTLSCEQNLNHDAMYWYRQDPGQGLRLIYYSQIVNDFQKGDIAEGYSVSREKKESFPLTVTSAQKNPTAFYLCASSNRLAFTDTQYFGPGTRLTVL.